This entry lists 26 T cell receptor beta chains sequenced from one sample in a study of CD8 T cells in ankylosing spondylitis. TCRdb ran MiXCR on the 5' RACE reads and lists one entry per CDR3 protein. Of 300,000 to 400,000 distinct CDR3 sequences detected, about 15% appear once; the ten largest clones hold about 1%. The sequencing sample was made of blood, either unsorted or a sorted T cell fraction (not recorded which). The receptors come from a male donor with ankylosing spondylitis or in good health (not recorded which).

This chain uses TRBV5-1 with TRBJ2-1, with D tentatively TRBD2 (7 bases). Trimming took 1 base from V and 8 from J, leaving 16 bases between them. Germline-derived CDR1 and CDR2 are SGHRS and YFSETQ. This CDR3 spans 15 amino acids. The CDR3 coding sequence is TGCGCCAGCAGCTTGTATTTAGGGGGGGCGGATGAGCAGTTCTTC. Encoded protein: CASSLYLGGADEQFF. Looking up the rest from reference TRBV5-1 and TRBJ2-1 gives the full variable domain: KAGVTQTPRYLIKTRGQQVTLSCSPISGHRSVSWYQQTPGQGLQFLFEYFSETQRNKGNFPGRFSGRQFSNSRSEMNVSTLELGDSALYLCASSLYLGGADEQFFGPGTRLTVL.

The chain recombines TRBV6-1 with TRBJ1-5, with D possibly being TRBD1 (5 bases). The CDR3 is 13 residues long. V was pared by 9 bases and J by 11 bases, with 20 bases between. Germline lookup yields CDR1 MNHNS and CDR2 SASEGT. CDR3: CASALGAGWTQHF. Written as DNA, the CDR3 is TGTGCCAGTGCACTAGGGGCAGGATGGACCCAGCATTTT.

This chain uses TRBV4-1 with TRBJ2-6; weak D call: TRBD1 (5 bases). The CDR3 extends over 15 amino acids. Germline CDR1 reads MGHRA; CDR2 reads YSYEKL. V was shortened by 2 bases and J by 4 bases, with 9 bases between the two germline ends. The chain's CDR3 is CASSQPGLGANVLTF. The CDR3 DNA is TGCGCCAGCAGCCAACCAGGGCTCGGGGCCAACGTCCTGACTTTC.

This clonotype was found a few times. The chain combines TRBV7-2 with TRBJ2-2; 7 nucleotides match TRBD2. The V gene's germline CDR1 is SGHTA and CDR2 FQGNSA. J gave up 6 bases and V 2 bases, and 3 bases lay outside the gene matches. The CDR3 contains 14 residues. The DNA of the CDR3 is TGTGCCAGCAGCTTACTGGGGGGGGCCGGGGAGCTGTTTTTT. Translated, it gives CASSLLGGAGELFF.

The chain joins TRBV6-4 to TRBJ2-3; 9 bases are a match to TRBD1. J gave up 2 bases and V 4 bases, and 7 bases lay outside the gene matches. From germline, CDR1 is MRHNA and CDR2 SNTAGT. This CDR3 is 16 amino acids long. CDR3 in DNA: TGTGCCAGCAGTGTAAACGGACAGGGGTTCACAGATACGCAGTATTTT. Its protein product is CASSVNGQGFTDTQYF.

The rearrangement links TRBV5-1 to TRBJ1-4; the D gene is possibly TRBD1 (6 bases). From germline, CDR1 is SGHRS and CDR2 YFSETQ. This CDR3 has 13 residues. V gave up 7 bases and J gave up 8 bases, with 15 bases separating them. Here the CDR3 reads CASSRAGEEKLFF. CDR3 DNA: TGCGCCAGCTCCCGGGCAGGGGAAGAAAAACTGTTTTTT.

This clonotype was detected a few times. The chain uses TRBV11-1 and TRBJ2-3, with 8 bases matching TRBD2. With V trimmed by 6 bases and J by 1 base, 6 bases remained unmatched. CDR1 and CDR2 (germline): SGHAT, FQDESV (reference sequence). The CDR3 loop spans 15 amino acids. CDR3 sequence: CASRPGLGGTDTQYF. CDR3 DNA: TGTGCCAGCAGACCGGGACTAGGTGGCACAGATACGCAGTATTTT.

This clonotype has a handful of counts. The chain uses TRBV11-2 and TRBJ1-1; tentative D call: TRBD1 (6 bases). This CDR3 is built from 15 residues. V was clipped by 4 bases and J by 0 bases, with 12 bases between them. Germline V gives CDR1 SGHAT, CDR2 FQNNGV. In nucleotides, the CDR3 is TGTGCCAGCAGCTCCTACCGGGGGCTGAACACTGAAGCTTTCTTT. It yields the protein CASSSYRGLNTEAFF.

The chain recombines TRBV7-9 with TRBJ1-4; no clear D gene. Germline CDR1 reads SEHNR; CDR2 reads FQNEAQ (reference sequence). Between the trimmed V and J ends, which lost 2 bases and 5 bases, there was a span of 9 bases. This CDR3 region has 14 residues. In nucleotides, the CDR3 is TGTGCCAGCAGCTTACAGCTCGACAATGAAAAACTGTTTTTT. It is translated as CASSLQLDNEKLFF. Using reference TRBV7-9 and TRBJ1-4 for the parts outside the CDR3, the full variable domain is DTGVSQNPRHKITKRGQNVTFRCDPISEHNRLYWYRQTLGQGPEFLTYFQNEAQLEKSRLLSDRFSAERPKGSFSTLEIQRTEQGDSAMYLCASSLQLDNEKLFFGSGTQLSVL.

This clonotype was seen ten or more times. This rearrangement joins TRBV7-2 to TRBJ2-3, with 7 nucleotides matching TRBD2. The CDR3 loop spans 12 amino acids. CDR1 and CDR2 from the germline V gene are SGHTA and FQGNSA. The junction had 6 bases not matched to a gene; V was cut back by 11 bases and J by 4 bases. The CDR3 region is CAGRGSADTQYF. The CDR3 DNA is TGTGCCGGCCGCGGGAGTGCAGATACGCAGTATTTT. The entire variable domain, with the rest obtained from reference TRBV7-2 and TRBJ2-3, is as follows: GAGVSQSPSNKVTEKGKDVELRCDPISGHTALYWYRQSLGQGLEFLIYFQGNSAPDKSGLPSDRFSAERTGGSVSTLTIQRTQQEDSAVYLCAGRGSADTQYFGPGTRLTVL.

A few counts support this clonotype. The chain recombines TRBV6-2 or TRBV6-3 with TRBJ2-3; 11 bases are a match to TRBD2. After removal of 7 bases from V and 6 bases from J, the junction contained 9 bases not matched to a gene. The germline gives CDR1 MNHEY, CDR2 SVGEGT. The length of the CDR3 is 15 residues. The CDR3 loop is CASKYGLAGLDTQYF. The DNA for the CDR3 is TGTGCCAGCAAGTATGGACTAGCGGGTCTGGATACGCAGTATTTT.

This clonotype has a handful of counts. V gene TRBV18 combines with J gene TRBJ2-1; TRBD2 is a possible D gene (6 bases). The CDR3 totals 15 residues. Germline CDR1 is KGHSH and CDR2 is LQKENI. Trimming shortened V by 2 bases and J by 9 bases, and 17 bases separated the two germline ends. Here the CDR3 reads CASSPAGMLRTEQFF. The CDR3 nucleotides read TGTGCCAGCTCACCAGCGGGGATGCTGCGGACTGAGCAGTTCTTC. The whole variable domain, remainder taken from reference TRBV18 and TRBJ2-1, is NAGVMQNPRHLVRRRGQEARLRCSPMKGHSHVYWYRQLPEEGLKFMVYLQKENIIDESGMPKERFSAEFPKEGPSILRIQQVVRGDSAAYFCASSPAGMLRTEQFFGPGTRLTVL.

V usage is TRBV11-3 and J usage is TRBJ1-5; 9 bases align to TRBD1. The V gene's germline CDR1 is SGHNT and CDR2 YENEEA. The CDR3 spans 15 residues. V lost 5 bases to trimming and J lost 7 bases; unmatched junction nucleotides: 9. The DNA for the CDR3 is TGTGCCAGCAGCAGCGGGGACAGGGTCAACCAGCCCCAGCATTTT. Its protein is CASSSGDRVNQPQHF.

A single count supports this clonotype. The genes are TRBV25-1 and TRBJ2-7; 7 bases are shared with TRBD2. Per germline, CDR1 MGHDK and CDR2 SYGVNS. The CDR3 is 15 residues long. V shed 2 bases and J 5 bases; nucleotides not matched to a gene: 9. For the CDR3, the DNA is TGTGCCAGCAGTGAAGGGGTTCCAGGGAGGGACGAGCAGTACTTC. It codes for CASSEGVPGRDEQYF.

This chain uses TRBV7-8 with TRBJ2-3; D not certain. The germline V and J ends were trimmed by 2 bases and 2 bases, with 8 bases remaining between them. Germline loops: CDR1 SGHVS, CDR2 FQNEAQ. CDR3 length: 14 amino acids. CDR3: CASSLISSTDTQYF. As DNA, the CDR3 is TGTGCCAGCAGCTTAATTAGCTCCACAGATACGCAGTATTTT.

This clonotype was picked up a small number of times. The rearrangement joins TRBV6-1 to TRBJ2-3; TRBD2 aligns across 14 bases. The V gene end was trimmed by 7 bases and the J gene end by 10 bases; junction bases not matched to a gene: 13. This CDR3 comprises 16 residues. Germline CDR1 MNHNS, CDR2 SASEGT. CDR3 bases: TGTGCCAGCACCTACACGGGGACTAGCGGGAGTAGCGCGCAGTATTTT. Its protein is CASTYTGTSGSSAQYF.

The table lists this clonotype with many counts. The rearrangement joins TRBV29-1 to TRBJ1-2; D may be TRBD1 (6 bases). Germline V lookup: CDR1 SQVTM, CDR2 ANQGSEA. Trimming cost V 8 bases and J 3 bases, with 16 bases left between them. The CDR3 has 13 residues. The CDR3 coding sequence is TGCAGCACACGAAGACAGGACCACTATGGCTACACCTTC. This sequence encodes CSTRRQDHYGYTF.

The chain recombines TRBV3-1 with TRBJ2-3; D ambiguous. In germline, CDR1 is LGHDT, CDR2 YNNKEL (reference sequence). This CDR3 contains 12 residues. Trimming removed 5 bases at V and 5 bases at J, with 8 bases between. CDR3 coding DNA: TGTGCCAGCAGCGCATTTGGAGATACGCAGTATTTT. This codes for CASSAFGDTQYF.

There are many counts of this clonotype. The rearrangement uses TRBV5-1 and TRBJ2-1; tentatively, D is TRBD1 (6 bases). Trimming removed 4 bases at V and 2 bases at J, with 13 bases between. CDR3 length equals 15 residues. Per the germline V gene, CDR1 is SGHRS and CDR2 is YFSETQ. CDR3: CASSPGQSAYNEQFF. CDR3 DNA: TGCGCCAGCAGCCCGGGACAATCCGCCTACAATGAGCAGTTCTTC.

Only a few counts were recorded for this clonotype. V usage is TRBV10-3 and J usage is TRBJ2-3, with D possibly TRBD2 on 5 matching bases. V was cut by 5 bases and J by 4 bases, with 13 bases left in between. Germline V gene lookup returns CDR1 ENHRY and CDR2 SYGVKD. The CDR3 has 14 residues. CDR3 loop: CAISSDGGPDTQYF. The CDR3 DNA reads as TGTGCCATCAGTTCGGACGGCGGGCCAGATACGCAGTATTTT.

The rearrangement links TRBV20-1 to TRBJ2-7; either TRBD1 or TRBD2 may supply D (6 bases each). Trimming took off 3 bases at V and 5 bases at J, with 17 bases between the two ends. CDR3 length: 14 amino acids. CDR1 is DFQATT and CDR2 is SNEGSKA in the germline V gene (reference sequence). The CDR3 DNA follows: TGCAGTGCTAGCCATTCCAGGGGAGGTAACGAGCAGTACTTC. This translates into CSASHSRGGNEQYF.

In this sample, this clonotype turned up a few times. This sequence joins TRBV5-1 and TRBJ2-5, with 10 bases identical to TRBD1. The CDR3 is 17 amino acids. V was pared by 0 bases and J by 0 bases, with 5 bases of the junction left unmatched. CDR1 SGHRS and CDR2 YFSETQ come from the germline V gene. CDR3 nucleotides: TGCGCCAGCAGCTTGGGGACAGGGGGAGGGTACCAAGAGACCCAGTACTTC. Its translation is CASSLGTGGGYQETQYF. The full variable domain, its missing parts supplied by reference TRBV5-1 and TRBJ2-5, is KAGVTQTPRYLIKTRGQQVTLSCSPISGHRSVSWYQQTPGQGLQFLFEYFSETQRNKGNFPGRFSGRQFSNSRSEMNVSTLELGDSALYLCASSLGTGGGYQETQYFGPGTRLLVL.

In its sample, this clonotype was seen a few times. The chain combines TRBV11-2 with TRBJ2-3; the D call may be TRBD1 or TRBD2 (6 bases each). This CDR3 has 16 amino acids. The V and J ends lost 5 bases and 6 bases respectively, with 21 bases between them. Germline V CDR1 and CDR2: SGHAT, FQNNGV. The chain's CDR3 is CASSLEGGKAHDTQYF. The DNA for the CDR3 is TGTGCCAGCAGCCTGGAAGGGGGGAAGGCTCACGATACGCAGTATTTT.

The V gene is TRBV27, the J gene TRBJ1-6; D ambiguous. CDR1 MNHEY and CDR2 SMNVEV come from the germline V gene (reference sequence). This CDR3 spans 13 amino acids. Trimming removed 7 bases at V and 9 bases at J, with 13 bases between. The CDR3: CASTLSKSSPLHF. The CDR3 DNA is TGTGCCAGCACACTGAGCAAATCTTCACCCCTCCACTTT.

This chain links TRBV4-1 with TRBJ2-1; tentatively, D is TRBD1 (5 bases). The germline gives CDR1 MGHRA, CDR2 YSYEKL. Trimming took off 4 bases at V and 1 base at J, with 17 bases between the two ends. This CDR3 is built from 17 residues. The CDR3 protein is CASSLLRQGASYNEQFF. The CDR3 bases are TGCGCCAGCAGCCTCCTAAGGCAGGGTGCGTCCTACAATGAGCAGTTCTTC.

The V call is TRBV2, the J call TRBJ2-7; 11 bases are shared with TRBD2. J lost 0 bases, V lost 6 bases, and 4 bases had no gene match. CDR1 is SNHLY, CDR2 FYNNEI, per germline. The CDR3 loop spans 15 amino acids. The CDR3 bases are TGTGCCAGCAGACCGACTAGCGGGACCTCCTACGAGCAGTACTTC. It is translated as CASRPTSGTSYEQYF.